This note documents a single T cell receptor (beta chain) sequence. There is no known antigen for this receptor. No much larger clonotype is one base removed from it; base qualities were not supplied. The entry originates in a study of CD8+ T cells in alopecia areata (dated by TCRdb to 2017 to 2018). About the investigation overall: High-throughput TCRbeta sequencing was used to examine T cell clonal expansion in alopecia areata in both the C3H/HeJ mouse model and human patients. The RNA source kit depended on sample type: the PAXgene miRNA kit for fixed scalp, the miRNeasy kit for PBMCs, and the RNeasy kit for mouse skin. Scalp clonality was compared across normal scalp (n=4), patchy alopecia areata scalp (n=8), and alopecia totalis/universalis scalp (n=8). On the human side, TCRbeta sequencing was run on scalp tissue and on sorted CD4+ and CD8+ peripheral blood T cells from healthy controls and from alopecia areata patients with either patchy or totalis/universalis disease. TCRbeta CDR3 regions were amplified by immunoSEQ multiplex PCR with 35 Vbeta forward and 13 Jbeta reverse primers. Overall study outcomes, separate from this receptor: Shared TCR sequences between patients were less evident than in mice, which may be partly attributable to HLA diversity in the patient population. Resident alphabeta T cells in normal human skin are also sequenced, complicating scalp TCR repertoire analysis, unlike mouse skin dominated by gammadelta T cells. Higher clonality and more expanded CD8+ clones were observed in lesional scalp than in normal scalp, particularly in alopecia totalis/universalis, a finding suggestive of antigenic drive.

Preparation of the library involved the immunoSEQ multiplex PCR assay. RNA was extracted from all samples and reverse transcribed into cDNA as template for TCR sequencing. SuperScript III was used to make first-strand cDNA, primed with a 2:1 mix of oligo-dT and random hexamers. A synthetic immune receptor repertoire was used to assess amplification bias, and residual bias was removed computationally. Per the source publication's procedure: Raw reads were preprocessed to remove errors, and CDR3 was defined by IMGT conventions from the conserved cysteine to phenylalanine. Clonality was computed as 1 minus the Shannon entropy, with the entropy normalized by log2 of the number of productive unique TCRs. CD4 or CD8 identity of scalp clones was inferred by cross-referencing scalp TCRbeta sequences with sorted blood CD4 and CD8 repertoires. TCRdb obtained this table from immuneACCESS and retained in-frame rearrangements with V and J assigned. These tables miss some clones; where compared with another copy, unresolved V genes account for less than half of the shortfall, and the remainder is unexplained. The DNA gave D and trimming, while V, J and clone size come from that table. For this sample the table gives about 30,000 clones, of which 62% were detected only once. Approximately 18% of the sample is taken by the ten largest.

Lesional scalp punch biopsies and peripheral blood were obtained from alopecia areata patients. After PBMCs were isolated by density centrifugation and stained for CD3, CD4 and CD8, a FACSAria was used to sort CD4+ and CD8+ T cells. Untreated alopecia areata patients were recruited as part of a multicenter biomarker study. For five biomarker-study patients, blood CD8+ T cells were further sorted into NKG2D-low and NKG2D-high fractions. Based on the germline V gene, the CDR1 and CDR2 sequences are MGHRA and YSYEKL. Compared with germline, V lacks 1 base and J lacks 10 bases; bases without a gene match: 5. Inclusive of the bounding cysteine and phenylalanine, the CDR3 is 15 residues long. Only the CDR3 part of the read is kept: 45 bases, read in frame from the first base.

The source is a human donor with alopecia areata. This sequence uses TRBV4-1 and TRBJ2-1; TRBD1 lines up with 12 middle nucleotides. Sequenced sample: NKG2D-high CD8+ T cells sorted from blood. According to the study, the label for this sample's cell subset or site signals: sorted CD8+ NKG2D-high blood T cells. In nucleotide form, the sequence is TGCGCCAGCAGCCAAGGGGACAGGGGGCGCCGGGAGCAGTTCTTC. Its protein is CASSQGDRGRREQFF.